This record looks at one TCR beta chain sequence and its context. Following RNA extraction, reverse transcription yielded cDNA that acted as the sequencing template. Sequenced by immunoSEQ multiplex PCR; TCRdb stores in-frame clones only, minus some. The sample includes fewer than 200,000 clones, approximately 59% of them seen just once. The source of the sample is a study of CD8+ T cells in alopecia areata. The V gene lost 2 bases and the J gene lost 1 base, with 9 bases spanning the gap. The germline CDR1 and CDR2 sequences are ENHRY and SYGVKD. The CDR3 runs to 16 residues. This TCR derives from a human donor with alopecia areata. This chain joins TRBV10-3 and TRBJ2-6; D is unresolved. The sample in question was CD4+ T cells sorted from blood, obtained at week 0. The CDR3 reads CAISERMGSGANVLTF. As DNA, the CDR3 is TGTGCCATCAGTGAGCGAATGGGGTCTGGGGCCAACGTCCTGACTTTC.